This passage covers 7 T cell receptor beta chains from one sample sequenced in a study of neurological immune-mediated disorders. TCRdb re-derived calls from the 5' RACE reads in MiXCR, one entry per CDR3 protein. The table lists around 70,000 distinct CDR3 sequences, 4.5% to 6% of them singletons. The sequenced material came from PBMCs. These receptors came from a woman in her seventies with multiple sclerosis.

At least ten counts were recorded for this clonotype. CDR3 coding DNA: TGTGCCAGCAGCGGGACAAGGCAGTACTTC. Amino acids: CASSGTRQYF. The chain recombines TRBV7-9 with TRBJ2-4; D might be TRBD1 (6 bases). Germline CDR1 and CDR2: SEHNR and FQNEAQ (reference sequence). The CDR3 has 10 amino acids. Trimming cost V 5 bases and J 13 bases, with 9 bases left between them.

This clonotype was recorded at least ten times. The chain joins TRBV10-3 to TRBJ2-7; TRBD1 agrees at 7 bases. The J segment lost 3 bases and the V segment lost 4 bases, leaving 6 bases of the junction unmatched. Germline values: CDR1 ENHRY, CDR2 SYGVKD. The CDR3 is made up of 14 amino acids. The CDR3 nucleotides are TGTGCCATCAGTGGACAGGGCTCGGACTACGAGCAGTACTTC. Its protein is CAISGQGSDYEQYF.

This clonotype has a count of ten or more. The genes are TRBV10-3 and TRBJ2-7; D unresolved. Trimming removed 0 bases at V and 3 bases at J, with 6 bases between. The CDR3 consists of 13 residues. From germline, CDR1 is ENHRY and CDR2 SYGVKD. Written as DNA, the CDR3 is TGTGCCATCAGTGAGTCGAAGGGCTACGAGCAGTACTTC. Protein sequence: CAISESKGYEQYF.

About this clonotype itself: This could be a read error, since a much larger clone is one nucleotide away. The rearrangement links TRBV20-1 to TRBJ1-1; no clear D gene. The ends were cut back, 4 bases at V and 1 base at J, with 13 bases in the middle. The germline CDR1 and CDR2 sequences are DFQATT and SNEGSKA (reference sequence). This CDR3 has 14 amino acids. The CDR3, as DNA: TGCAGTGCTATCCACGGACGGACGAACACTGAAGCTTTCTTT. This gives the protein CSAIHGRTNTEAFF.

In DNA, the CDR3 is TGTGCCAGCAGCGCGACAGGACGGACAAATGAAGCTTTCTTT. Protein product: CASSATGRTNEAFF. The gene calls are TRBV12-3 or TRBV12-4 and TRBJ1-1; D perhaps matches TRBD1 (6 bases). Trimming removed 6 bases from V and 7 bases from J, with 18 bases in between. The CDR3 covers 14 residues.

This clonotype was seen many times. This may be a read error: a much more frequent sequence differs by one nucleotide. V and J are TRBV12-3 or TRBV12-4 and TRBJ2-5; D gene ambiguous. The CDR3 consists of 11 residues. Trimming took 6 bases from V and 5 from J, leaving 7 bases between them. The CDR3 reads CASRLRETQYF. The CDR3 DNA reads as TGTGCCAGCAGATTGAGGGAGACCCAGTACTTC.

DNA for the CDR3: TGCAGTGCACAGGGACCAGAAAACATTCAGTACTTC. Protein sequence: CSAQGPENIQYF. The rearrangement joins TRBV20-1 to TRBJ2-4, with D possibly matching TRBD1 (6 bases). Trimming stripped 6 bases from V and 5 bases from J, with 11 bases between. The CDR3 totals 12 residues. CDR1 is DFQATT and CDR2 is SNEGSKA in the germline V gene (reference sequence).